The present T cell receptor beta chain was sequenced within a study of identical twins. TCRdb re-called the 5' RACE reads through MiXCR, storing one row per CDR3 protein. The data contain 300,000 to 400,000 distinct CDR3 sequences, about 9% of them singletons. Study-level findings and limits: While abundant cord blood beta clonotypes carried fewer insertions, memory repertoires showed no such pattern. It was out-of-frame TCR alpha sharing in monozygotic twins that models underestimated. Conclusions were drawn cross-sectionally by statistical analysis, without following the same donors.

This clonotype was seen ten or more times. Its target is unknown. V gave up 7 bases and J gave up 2 bases; unmatched junction bases: 3. Germline V gives CDR1 MGHRA, CDR2 YSYEKL. This CDR3 region has 14 residues. Sequencing input: naive T cells sorted from blood. The TCR comes from a woman aged 50 to 60 in good health. V is TRBV4-1 and J is TRBJ2-3; 10 bases map to TRBD2. CDR3 sequence reads: CASKLAGATDTQYF. The CDR3, as DNA: TGCGCCAGCAAGCTAGCGGGAGCCACAGATACGCAGTATTTT.